This passage covers 17 T cell receptor beta chains from one sample sequenced in a study of T cells in Graves' hyperthyroidism and ophthalmopathy. What was amplified from RNA transcripts were TCR beta CDR3 regions. Primed by the HTBI set, a first-round RT-PCR was run on the TCR CDR3. Via MiXCR, TCRdb re-called the multiplex PCR reads, giving one row per CDR3 protein. The table includes 250,000 to 300,000 distinct CDR3 sequences, roughly 13% detected once. Sequencing input: blood. These receptors were collected from a woman in her thirties with Graves' hyperthyroidism that later progressed to Graves' ophthalmopathy.

This clonotype has a handful of counts. The gene calls are TRBV6-1 and TRBJ2-1; 8 bases are shared with TRBD2. Germline V gene sequence: CDR1 MNHNS, CDR2 SASEGT. J gave up 3 bases and V 5 bases, and 6 bases lay outside the gene matches. The CDR3 runs to 15 residues. CDR3 in amino acids: CASSWTSPDYNEQFF. The CDR3 DNA follows: TGTGCCAGCAGTTGGACTAGCCCAGACTACAATGAGCAGTTCTTC.

The J gene is TRBJ2-2, the V gene TRBV6-2 or TRBV6-3, with TRBD2 matching 7 bases. The CDR3 extends over 15 amino acids. CDR1 and CDR2 (germline): MNHEY, SVGEGT. Trimming took 5 bases from V and 3 from J; bases not matched to a gene: 6. CDR3 amino acids: CASSGGVGDTGELFF. The CDR3 DNA reads TGTGCCAGCAGTGGGGGGGTTGGGGACACCGGGGAGCTGTTTTTT.

This clonotype was recorded many times. The chain combines TRBV29-1 with TRBJ2-5; D is ambiguous. Germline V lookup: CDR1 SQVTM, CDR2 ANQGSEA. The CDR3 spans 13 residues. V was clipped by 5 bases and J by 0 bases, with 10 bases between them. DNA of the CDR3: TGCAGCGTTAGAAGCGCCTACCAAGAGACCCAGTACTTC. Translation: CSVRSAYQETQYF.

This clonotype has only a few counts. This may stem from a read error, because a much larger clone lies one nucleotide away. The rearrangement links TRBV7-8 to TRBJ2-3; 8 bases map to TRBD2. Trimming at V came to 5 bases and at J to 4 bases, leaving 11 bases not matched to a gene. Germline lookup yields CDR1 SGHVS and CDR2 FQNEAQ. There are 16 residues in the CDR3. CDR3 loop: CASSPHETSAPDTQYF. The CDR3 DNA reads TGTGCCAGCAGCCCCCACGAGACTAGCGCGCCAGATACGCAGTATTTT. Combining the CDR3 with reference TRBV7-8 and TRBJ2-3 gives the whole variable domain GAGVSQSPRYKVAKRGQDVALRCDPISGHVSLFWYQQALGQGPEFLTYFQNEAQLDKSGLPSDRFFAERPEGSVSTLKIQRTQQEDSAVYLCASSPHETSAPDTQYFGPGTRLTVL.

There are a few counts of this clonotype. This chain uses TRBV6-2 or TRBV6-3 with TRBJ2-7, with 9 nucleotides matching TRBD1. This CDR3 contains 15 residues. The V segment lost 6 bases and the J segment 7 bases; nucleotides outside the gene matches: 13. Germline loops: CDR1 MNHEY, CDR2 SVGEGT. CDR3 sequence reads: CASSPGDRAKREQYF. In nucleotides, the CDR3 is TGTGCCAGCAGCCCCGGGGACAGGGCAAAACGGGAGCAGTACTTC.

As for this clonotype: Possible read error: a much larger clone is one base away. The chain is built from TRBV11-2 and TRBJ2-5; D is unclear. Germline assignment: CDR1 SGHAT and CDR2 FQNNGV. The CDR3 covers 13 residues. CDR3 loop: CASGSPGMETQHF. Written as DNA, the CDR3 is TGTGCCAGCGGTTCGCCAGGCATGGAGACCCAGCACTTC. Based on the CDR3 plus reference TRBV11-2 and TRBJ2-5, the full variable domain is EAGVAQSPRYKIIEKRQSVAFWCNPISGHATLYWYQQILGQGPKLLIQFQNNGVVDDSQLPKDRFSAERLKGVDSTLKIQPAKLEDSAVYLCASGSPGMETQHFGPGTRLLVL.

Many counts were recorded for this clonotype. A clone one base away is much larger, so this may be a read error. The chain uses TRBV7-9 and TRBJ2-7; D gene uncertain. The germline V gene encodes CDR1 SEHNR and CDR2 FQNEAQ (reference sequence). V dropped 1 base and J dropped 5 bases, with 6 bases sitting between them. The CDR3 is 12 amino acids. Here the CDR3 reads CASSLVGNEQYF. For the CDR3, the DNA is TGTGCCAGCAGCTTAGTTGGCAACGAGCAGTACTTC.

This clonotype was seen repeatedly, ten times or more. This chain joins TRBV2 and TRBJ2-4; D gene unclear. The CDR3 extends over 14 amino acids. Trimming stripped 4 bases from V and 2 bases from J, with 9 bases between. CDR1 is SNHLY and CDR2 is FYNNEI in the germline V gene. CDR3 in amino acids: CASSAGVTKNIQYF. The CDR3 nucleotides read TGTGCCAGCAGTGCGGGCGTGACCAAAAACATTCAGTACTTC.

This clonotype was found many times. The gene calls are TRBV20-1 and TRBJ2-1, with 10 bases aligning to TRBD1. CDR1 DFQATT and CDR2 SNEGSKA come from the germline V gene (reference sequence). J gave up 7 bases and V 1 base, and 25 bases lay outside the gene matches. The CDR3 runs to 21 residues. CDR3 sequence: CSARGGEDPPGRTGGWNEQFF. As DNA, the CDR3 is TGCAGTGCTAGAGGGGGCGAAGATCCCCCGGGTCGGACAGGGGGATGGAATGAGCAGTTCTTC.

This clonotype was recorded many times. The V gene is TRBV4-3, the J gene TRBJ2-2; 10 bases map to TRBD2. The trim removed 3 bases at V and 4 bases at J, leaving 2 bases unmatched. Germline V gene lookup returns CDR1 LGHNA and CDR2 YSLEER. This CDR3 has 15 residues. The CDR3, as DNA: TGCGCCAGCAGCCATCGACTAGCGGGCACCGGGGAGCTGTTTTTT. This translates into CASSHRLAGTGELFF.

The chain couples TRBV6-2 or TRBV6-3 to TRBJ1-1; 8 bases line up with TRBD1. Germline V gives CDR1 MNHEY, CDR2 SVGEGT. This CDR3 has 18 residues. J was trimmed by 4 bases and V by 5 bases; bases with no gene match: 18. The CDR3 DNA follows: TGTGCCAGCAGTGACCTATTTCGGACAGGGAGTATGAGCACTGAAGCTTTCTTT. Translated, it gives CASSDLFRTGSMSTEAFF.

In its sample, this clonotype was seen a few times. V and J are TRBV6-1 and TRBJ1-1, with 7 bases identical to TRBD1. J gave up 6 bases and V 6 bases, and 10 bases lay outside the gene matches. Germline values: CDR1 MNHNS, CDR2 SASEGT. The CDR3 totals 14 residues. As DNA, the CDR3 is TGTGCCAGCAGCCTAAGGGACAGCCAACCTGAAGCTTTCTTT. It encodes CASSLRDSQPEAFF.

This clonotype was counted ten times or more. The chain recombines TRBV20-1 with TRBJ1-5; a possible D gene is TRBD1 (5 bases). Germline V gives CDR1 DFQATT, CDR2 SNEGSKA (reference sequence). Trimming shortened V by 0 bases and J by 7 bases, and 16 bases separated the two germline ends. This CDR3 contains 15 residues. CDR3 residues: CSARDGARVSQPQHF. DNA for the CDR3: TGCAGTGCTAGAGATGGGGCCAGGGTTAGCCAGCCCCAGCATTTT.

The chain has TRBV14 and TRBJ1-5; D unclear. CDR1 and CDR2 (germline): SGHDN, FVKESK. The V and J ends lost 2 bases and 4 bases respectively, with 6 bases between them. This CDR3 comprises 13 residues. DNA for the CDR3: TGTGCCAGCAGCCAATCAGGAAATCAGCCCCAGCATTTT. Its protein is CASSQSGNQPQHF.

In its sample, this clonotype was seen many times. The chain employs TRBV6-5 and TRBJ2-5, with 7 bases identical to TRBD1. The V gene's germline CDR1 is MNHEY and CDR2 SVGAGI. J lost 2 bases, V lost 2 bases, and 2 bases had no gene match. The CDR3 extends over 14 amino acids. The CDR3 region is CASSYGDSQETQYF. The CDR3 nucleotides are TGTGCCAGCAGTTACGGGGACAGTCAAGAGACCCAGTACTTC.

This chain uses TRBV19 with TRBJ2-2; TRBD2 aligns across 10 bases. Germline loops: CDR1 LNHDA, CDR2 SQIVND (reference sequence). V was clipped by 3 bases and J by 7 bases; unmatched bases: 5. CDR3 length equals 15 residues. DNA for the CDR3: TGTGCCAGTAGTATTCTAGCGGGAGCTGGCGGGGAGCTGTTTTTT. It yields the protein CASSILAGAGGELFF.

This clonotype was seen ten or more times. This chain connects TRBV18 to TRBJ2-2; D gene unclear. The CDR3 spans 16 residues. V shed 2 bases and J shed 0 bases, with 10 bases lying between them. CDR1 KGHSH and CDR2 LQKENI come from the germline V gene. The CDR3 region is CASSPVIPANTGELFF. CDR3 DNA sequence: TGTGCCAGCTCACCAGTGATCCCTGCGAACACCGGGGAGCTGTTTTTT.